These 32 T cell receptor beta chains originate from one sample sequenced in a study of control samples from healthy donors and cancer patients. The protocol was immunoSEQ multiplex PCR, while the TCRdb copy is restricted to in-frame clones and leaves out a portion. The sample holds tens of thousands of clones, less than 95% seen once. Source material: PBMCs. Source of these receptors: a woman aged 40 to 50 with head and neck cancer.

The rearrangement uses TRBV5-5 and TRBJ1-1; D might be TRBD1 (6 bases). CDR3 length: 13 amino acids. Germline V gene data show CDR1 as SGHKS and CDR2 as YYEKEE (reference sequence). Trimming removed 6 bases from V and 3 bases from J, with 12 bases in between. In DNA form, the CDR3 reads TGTGCCAGCACCCCCTCAGGGGACACTGAAGCTTTCTTT. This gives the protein CASTPSGDTEAFF.

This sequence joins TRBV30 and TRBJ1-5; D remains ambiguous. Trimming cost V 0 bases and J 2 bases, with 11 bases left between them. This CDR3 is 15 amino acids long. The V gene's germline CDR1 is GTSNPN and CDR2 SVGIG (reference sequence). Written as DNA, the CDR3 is TGTGCCTGGAGTGTACCGGGGTCCGGCAATCAGCCCCAGCATTTT. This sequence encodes CAWSVPGSGNQPQHF.

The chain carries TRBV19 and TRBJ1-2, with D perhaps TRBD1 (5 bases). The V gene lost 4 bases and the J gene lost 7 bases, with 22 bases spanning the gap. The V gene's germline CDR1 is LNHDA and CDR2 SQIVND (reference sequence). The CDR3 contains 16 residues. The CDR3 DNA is TGTGCCAGTAGTACGCCCCCCTTCCGGGACGGACGTGGCTACACCTTC. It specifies CASSTPPFRDGRGYTF.

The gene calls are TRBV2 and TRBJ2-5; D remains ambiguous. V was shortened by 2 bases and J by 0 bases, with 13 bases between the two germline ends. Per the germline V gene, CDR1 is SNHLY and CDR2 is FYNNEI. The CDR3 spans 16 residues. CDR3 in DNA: TGTGCCAGCAGTGAACGCGATTTGGTGTACCAAGAGACCCAGTACTTC. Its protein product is CASSERDLVYQETQYF.

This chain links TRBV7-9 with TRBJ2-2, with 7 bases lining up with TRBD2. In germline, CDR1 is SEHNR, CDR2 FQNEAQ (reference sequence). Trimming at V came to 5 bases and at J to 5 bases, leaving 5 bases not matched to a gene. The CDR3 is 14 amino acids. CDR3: CASSTWGGTGELFF. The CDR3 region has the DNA TGTGCCAGCAGCACATGGGGGGGAACCGGGGAGCTGTTTTTT. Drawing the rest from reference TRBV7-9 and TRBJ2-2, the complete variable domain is DTGVSQNPRHKITKRGQNVTFRCDPISEHNRLYWYRQTLGQGPEFLTYFQNEAQLEKSRLLSDRFSAERPKGSFSTLEIQRTEQGDSAMYLCASSTWGGTGELFFGEGSRLTVL.

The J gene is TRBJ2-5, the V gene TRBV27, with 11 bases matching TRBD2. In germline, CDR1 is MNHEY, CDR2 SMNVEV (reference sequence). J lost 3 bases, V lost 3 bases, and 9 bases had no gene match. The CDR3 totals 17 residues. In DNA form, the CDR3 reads TGTGCCAGCAGTTTCTCCCCCCAGACTAGCGGGAAAGAGACCCAGTACTTC. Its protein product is CASSFSPQTSGKETQYF.

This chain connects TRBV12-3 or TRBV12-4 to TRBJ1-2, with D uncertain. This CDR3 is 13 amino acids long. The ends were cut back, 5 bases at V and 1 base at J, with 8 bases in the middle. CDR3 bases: TGTGCCAGCAGTACGGGCCTTAACTATGGCTACACCTTC. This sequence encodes CASSTGLNYGYTF.

CDR3 residues: CAREGRGIEGSPLHF. CDR3 DNA sequence: TGTGCCAGGGAAGGGCGGGGGATCGAAGGTTCACCCCTCCACTTT. This chain connects TRBV2 to TRBJ1-6, with D tentatively TRBD1 (5 bases). V lost 9 bases and J 9 bases, leaving 21 bases between the germline ends. The germline gives CDR1 SNHLY, CDR2 FYNNEI. The CDR3 length is 15 residues.

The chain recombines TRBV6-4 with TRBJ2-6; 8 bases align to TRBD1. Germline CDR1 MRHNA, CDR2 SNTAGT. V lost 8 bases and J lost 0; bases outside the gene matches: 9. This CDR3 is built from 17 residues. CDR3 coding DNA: TGTGCCAGCCCCCCGGGACAGGATCACTCTGGGGCCAACGTCCTGACTTTC. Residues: CASPPGQDHSGANVLTF.

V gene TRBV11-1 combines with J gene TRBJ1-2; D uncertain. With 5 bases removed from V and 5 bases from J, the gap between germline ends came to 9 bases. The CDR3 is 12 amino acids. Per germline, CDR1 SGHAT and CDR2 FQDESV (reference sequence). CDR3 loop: CASSRLGYGYTF. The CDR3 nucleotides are TGTGCCAGCAGCCGCCTCGGGTATGGCTACACCTTC.

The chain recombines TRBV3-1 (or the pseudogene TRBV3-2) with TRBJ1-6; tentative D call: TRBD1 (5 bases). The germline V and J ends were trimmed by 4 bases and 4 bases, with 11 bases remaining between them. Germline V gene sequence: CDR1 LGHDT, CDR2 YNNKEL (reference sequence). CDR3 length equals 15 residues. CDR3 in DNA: TGTGCCAGCAGCCCTGGGACTCTGTATAATTCACCCCTCCACTTT. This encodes CASSPGTLYNSPLHF.

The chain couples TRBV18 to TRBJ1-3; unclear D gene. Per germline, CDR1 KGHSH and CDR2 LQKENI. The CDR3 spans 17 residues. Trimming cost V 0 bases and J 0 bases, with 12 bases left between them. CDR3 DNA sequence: TGTGCCAGCTCACCACCGATGGGCAGCCGCTCTGGAAACACCATATATTTT. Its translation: CASSPPMGSRSGNTIYF.

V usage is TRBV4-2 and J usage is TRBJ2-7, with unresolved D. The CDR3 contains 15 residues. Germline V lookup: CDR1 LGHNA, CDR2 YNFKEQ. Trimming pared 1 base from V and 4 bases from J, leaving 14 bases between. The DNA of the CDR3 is TGTGCCAGCAGCCAAGCAATGGCTTCCCGATACGAGCAGTACTTC. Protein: CASSQAMASRYEQYF.

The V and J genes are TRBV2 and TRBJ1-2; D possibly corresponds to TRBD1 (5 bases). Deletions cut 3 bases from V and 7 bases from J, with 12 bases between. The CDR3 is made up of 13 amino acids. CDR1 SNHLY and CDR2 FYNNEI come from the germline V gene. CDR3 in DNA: TGTGCCAGCAGTGACGCAGGGACGGCTGGCTACACCTTC. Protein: CASSDAGTAGYTF. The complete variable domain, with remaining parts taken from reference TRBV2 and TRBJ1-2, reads EPEVTQTPSHQVTQMGQEVILRCVPISNHLYFYWYRQILGQKVEFLVSFYNNEISEKSEIFDDQFSVERPDGSNFTLKIRSTKLEDSAMYFCASSDAGTAGYTFGSGTRLTVV.

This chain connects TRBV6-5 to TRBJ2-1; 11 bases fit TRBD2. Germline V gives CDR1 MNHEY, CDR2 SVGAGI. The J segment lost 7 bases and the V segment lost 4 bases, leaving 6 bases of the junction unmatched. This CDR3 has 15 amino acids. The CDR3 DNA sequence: TGTGCCAGCAGTTTTTTAGCGGGGGGGGGTAATGAGCAGTTCTTC. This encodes CASSFLAGGGNEQFF.

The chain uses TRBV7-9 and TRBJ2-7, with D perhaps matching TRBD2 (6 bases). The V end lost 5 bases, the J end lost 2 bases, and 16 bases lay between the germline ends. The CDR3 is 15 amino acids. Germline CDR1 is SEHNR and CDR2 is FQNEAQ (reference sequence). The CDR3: CASSITGTSTYEQYF. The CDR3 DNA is TGTGCCAGCAGCATTACCGGGACTTCCACCTACGAGCAGTACTTC.

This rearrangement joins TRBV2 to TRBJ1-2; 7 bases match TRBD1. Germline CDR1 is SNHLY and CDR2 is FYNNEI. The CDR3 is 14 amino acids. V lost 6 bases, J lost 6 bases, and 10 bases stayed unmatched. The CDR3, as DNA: TGTGCCAGCAGCTGGACAGGCCTCTCCGATGGCTACACCTTC. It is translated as CASSWTGLSDGYTF.

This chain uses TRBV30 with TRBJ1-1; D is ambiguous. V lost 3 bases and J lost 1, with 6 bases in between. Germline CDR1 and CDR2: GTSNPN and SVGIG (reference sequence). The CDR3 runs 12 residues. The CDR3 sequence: CAWSPRNTEAFF. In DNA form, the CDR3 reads TGTGCCTGGAGCCCTAGGAACACTGAAGCTTTCTTT.

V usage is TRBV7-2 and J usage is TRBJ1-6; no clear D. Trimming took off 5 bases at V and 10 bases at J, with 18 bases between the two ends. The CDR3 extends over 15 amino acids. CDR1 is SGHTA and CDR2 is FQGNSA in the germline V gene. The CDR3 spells CASSPGGGVKSPLHF. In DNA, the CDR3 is TGTGCCAGCAGCCCCGGCGGCGGGGTGAAATCACCCCTCCACTTT.

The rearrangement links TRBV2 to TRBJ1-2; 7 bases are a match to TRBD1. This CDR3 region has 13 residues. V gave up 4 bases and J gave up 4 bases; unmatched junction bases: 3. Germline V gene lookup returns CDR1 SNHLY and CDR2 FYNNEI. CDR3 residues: CASSGQGGYGYTF. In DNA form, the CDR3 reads TGTGCCAGCAGTGGACAGGGAGGCTATGGCTACACCTTC.

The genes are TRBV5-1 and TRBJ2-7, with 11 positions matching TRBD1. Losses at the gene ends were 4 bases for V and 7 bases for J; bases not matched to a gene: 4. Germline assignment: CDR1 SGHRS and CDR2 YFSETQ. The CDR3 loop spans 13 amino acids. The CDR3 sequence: CASSGGTGGEQYF. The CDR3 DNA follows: TGCGCCAGCAGCGGCGGGACAGGGGGGGAGCAGTACTTC.

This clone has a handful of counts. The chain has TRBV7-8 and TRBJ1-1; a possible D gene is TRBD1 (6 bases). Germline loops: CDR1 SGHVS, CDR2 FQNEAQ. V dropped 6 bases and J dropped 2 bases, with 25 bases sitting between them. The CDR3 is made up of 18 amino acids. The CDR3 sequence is CASRGDGGWRTHNTEAFF. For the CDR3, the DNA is TGTGCCAGCAGGGGCGACGGGGGCTGGCGCACTCACAACACTGAAGCTTTCTTT.

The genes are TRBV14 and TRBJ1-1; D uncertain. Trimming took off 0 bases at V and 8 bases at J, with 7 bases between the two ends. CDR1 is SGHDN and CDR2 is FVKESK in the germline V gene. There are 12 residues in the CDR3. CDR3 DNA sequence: TGTGCCAGCAGCCAAGACAGAAGAGAAGCTTTCTTT. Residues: CASSQDRREAFF.

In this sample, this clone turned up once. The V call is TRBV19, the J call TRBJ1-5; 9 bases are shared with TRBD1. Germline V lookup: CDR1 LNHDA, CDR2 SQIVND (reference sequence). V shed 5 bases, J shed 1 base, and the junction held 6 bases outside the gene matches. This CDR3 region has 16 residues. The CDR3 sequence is CASSPTGGVSNQPQHF. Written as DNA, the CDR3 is TGTGCCAGTAGTCCTACAGGGGGCGTAAGCAATCAGCCCCAGCATTTT.

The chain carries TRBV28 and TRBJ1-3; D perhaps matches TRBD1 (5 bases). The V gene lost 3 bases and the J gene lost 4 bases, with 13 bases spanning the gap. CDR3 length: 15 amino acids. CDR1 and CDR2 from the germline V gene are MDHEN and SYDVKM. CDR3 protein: CASSFGARVGNTIYF. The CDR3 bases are TGTGCCAGCAGTTTTGGGGCCAGGGTCGGAAACACCATATATTTT.

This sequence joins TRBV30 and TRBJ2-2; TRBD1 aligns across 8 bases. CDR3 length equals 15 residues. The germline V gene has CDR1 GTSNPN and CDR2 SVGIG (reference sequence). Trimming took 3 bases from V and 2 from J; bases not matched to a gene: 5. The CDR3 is CAWRRDRLNTGELFF. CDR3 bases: TGTGCCTGGAGACGGGACAGGTTAAACACCGGGGAGCTGTTTTTT.

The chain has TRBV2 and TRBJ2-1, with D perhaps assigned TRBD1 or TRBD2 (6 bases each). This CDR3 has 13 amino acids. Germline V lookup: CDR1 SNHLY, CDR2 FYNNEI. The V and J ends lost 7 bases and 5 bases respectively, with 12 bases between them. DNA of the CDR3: TGTGCCAGCAACGGGGGCCGCGACAATGAGCAGTTCTTC. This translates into CASNGGRDNEQFF.

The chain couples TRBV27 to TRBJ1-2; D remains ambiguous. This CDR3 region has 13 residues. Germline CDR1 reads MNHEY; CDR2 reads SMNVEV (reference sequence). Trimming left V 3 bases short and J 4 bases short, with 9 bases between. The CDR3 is CASSFGQLYGYTF. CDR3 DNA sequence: TGTGCCAGCAGTTTTGGGCAGCTCTATGGCTACACCTTC.

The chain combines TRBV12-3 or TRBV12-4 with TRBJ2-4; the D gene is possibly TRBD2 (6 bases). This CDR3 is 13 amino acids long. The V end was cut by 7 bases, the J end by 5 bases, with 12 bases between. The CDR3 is CASNLPGENIQYF. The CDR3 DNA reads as TGTGCCAGCAACCTGCCGGGGGAAAACATTCAGTACTTC.

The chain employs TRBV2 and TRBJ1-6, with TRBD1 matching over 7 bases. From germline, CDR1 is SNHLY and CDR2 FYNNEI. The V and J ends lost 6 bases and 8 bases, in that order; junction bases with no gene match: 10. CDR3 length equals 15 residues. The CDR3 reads CASRGETGLYSPLHF. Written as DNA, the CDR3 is TGTGCCAGCAGGGGAGAGACAGGGTTGTATTCACCCCTCCACTTT.

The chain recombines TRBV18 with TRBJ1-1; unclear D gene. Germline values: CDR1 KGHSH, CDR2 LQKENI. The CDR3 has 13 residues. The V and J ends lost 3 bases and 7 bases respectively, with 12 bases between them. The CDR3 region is CASSPIPEIEAFF. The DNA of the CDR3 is TGTGCCAGCTCACCCATACCGGAGATTGAAGCTTTCTTT.

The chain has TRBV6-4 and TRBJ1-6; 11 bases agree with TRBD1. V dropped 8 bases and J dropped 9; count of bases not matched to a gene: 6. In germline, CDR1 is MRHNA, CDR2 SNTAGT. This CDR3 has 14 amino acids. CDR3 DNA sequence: TGTGCCAGCCGACCCGGGACAGGGGGTTCACCCCTCCACTTT. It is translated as CASRPGTGGSPLHF.